These 25 T cell receptor beta chains share one sample of origin, sequenced in a study of blood T cell repertoires in COVID-19. The protocol was immunoSEQ multiplex PCR, while the TCRdb copy is restricted to in-frame clones and leaves out a portion. The table includes about 260,000 clones, under 90% detected once. The sequenced sample was PBMCs or T cells enriched from blood (not recorded which). The origin of the receptors is a man aged 25 to 45 with acute COVID-19.

The rearrangement uses TRBV18 and TRBJ1-2; D remains unclear. CDR3 size: 15 residues. The germline CDR1 and CDR2 sequences are KGHSH and LQKENI. Trimming shortened V by 1 base and J by 0 bases, and 9 bases separated the two germline ends. CDR3 bases: TGTGCCAGCTCACCACTCATCGCGGCTAACTATGGCTACACCTTC. Translating it yields CASSPLIAANYGYTF.

The rearrangement links TRBV19 to TRBJ1-5; 11 positions match TRBD1. The CDR3 spans 16 residues. Germline-derived CDR1 and CDR2 are LNHDA and SQIVND (reference sequence). Trimming removed 10 bases from V and 9 bases from J; junction bases left unmatched: 17. CDR3 sequence reads: CATQLSGTGGSRPQHF. The CDR3 DNA reads as TGTGCCACCCAGCTATCCGGGACAGGGGGGAGCCGGCCCCAGCATTTT.

The chain combines TRBV11-2 with TRBJ2-3; 7 nucleotides match TRBD2. Germline V lookup: CDR1 SGHAT, CDR2 FQNNGV. Germline trimming cut 5 bases from V and 7 bases from J; bases unmatched to any gene: 21. This CDR3 is built from 18 residues. DNA of the CDR3: TGTGCCAGCAGCGCTAGCCCCCTTATGTGGGAGGGCAAGCATACGCAGTATTTT. Translated: CASSASPLMWEGKHTQYF. The variable domain in full, completed from reference TRBV11-2 and TRBJ2-3, reads EAGVAQSPRYKIIEKRQSVAFWCNPISGHATLYWYQQILGQGPKLLIQFQNNGVVDDSQLPKDRFSAERLKGVDSTLKIQPAKLEDSAVYLCASSASPLMWEGKHTQYFGPGTRLTVL.

CDR3 loop: CASTQRTGPSNEQFF. In DNA, the CDR3 is TGTGCCAGCACGCAAAGGACAGGGCCTTCCAATGAGCAGTTCTTC. J is TRBJ2-1 and V is TRBV2, with TRBD1 matching 8 bases. The V segment lost 7 bases and the J segment 6 bases; nucleotides outside the gene matches: 11. Germline V lookup: CDR1 SNHLY, CDR2 FYNNEI. The CDR3 runs to 15 residues. The full variable domain, its missing parts supplied by reference TRBV2 and TRBJ2-1, is EPEVTQTPSHQVTQMGQEVILRCVPISNHLYFYWYRQILGQKVEFLVSFYNNEISEKSEIFDDQFSVERPDGSNFTLKIRSTKLEDSAMYFCASTQRTGPSNEQFFGPGTRLTVL.

The chain joins TRBV27 to TRBJ1-5; D is uncertain. From germline, CDR1 is MNHEY and CDR2 SMNVEV (reference sequence). This CDR3 spans 15 amino acids. The germline V and J ends were trimmed by 3 bases and 1 base, with 10 bases remaining between them. CDR3 sequence reads: CASSLGSVSNQPQHF. In DNA, the CDR3 is TGTGCCAGCAGTTTGGGGAGCGTGAGCAATCAGCCCCAGCATTTT.

The gene calls are TRBV5-6 and TRBJ2-1, with 7 nucleotides matching TRBD2. Looked up from germline, CDR1 is SGHDT and CDR2 is YYEEEE. CDR3 length: 16 amino acids. V was clipped by 5 bases and J by 1 base; unmatched bases: 9. The CDR3 loop is CASRKWLGGSYNEQFF. In DNA form, the CDR3 reads TGTGCCAGCAGGAAGTGGCTCGGGGGGTCCTACAATGAGCAGTTCTTC.

The chain combines TRBV6-5 with TRBJ1-1; the D gene is possibly TRBD1 (5 bases). Germline V CDR1 and CDR2: MNHEY, SVGAGI. The CDR3 sequence is 15 residues long. V was cut by 6 bases and J by 4 bases, with 18 bases left in between. As DNA, the CDR3 is TGTGCCAGCAGCCTTACAGGAGTTTCGGGCACTGAAGCTTTCTTT. Translation gives CASSLTGVSGTEAFF.

V gene TRBV9 combines with J gene TRBJ1-1; no definite D call. Trimming removed 1 base at V and 5 bases at J, with 18 bases between. The CDR3 has 16 residues. Germline V lookup: CDR1 SGDLS, CDR2 YYNGEE. The CDR3 DNA sequence: TGTGCCAGCAGCGTACTATCCGGACGGGGAAGGACTGAAGCTTTCTTT. This gives the protein CASSVLSGRGRTEAFF. Variable domain in full (rest from reference TRBV9 and TRBJ1-1): DSGVTQTPKHLITATGQRVTLRCSPRSGDLSVYWYQQSLDQGLQFLIQYYNGEERAKGNILERFSAQQFPDLHSELNLSSLELGDSALYFCASSVLSGRGRTEAFFGQGTRLTVV.

Remarks on this clone: A junction end diverges from the germline sequence, so it may reflect a read error. V and J are TRBV5-1 and TRBJ2-5; TRBD2 aligns across 9 bases. This CDR3 is built from 14 residues. CDR1 is SGHRS and CDR2 is YFSETQ in the germline V gene. The CDR3 DNA follows: TGTGCCAGCAGCTTGGGACTAGCCCGAGAGACCCAGTACTTC. Translated: CASSLGLARETQYF.

The gene calls are TRBV29-1 and TRBJ1-1, with D hard to call. Trimming stripped 4 bases from V and 8 bases from J, with 5 bases between. The CDR3 length is 9 residues. Per germline, CDR1 SQVTM and CDR2 ANQGSEA. In nucleotides, the CDR3 is TGCAGCGTTGCCCCGGAAGCTTTCTTT. The encoded protein is CSVAPEAFF.

V gene TRBV19 combines with J gene TRBJ1-1; a weak D match, TRBD1 (5 bases). Germline assignment: CDR1 LNHDA and CDR2 SQIVND (reference sequence). Trimming took 3 bases from V and 4 from J, leaving 12 bases between them. This CDR3 has 14 residues. The CDR3 is CASSIGGGRTEAFF. In nucleotides, the CDR3 is TGTGCCAGTAGTATTGGGGGGGGACGCACTGAAGCTTTCTTT.

This chain links TRBV5-5 with TRBJ1-3, with D unresolved. CDR1 and CDR2 from the germline V gene are SGHKS and YYEKEE (reference sequence). The CDR3 length is 13 residues. Trimming shortened V by 7 bases and J by 0 bases, and 8 bases separated the two germline ends. This chain's CDR3 is CASYTYSGNTIYF. The CDR3, as DNA: TGTGCCAGCTATACCTACTCTGGAAACACCATATATTTT. The variable domain in full, with the rest retrieved from reference TRBV5-5 and TRBJ1-3, is DAGVTQSPTHLIKTRGQQVTLRCSPISGHKSVSWYQQVLGQGPQFIFQYYEKEERGRGNFPDRFSARQFPNYSSELNVNALLLGDSALYLCASYTYSGNTIYFGEGSWLTVV.

This rearrangement joins TRBV11-1 to TRBJ2-1; tentatively, D is TRBD2 (5 bases). The CDR3 contains 13 residues. Per the germline V gene, CDR1 is SGHAT and CDR2 is FQDESV (reference sequence). The V gene lost 0 bases and the J gene lost 9 bases, with 9 bases spanning the gap. DNA of the CDR3: TGTGCCAGCAGCTTAGCGGGAGCAGCTGAGCAGTTCTTC. Its protein product is CASSLAGAAEQFF.

The chain joins TRBV2 to TRBJ1-1; D possibly corresponds to TRBD1 (5 bases). This CDR3 has 15 amino acids. Germline loops: CDR1 SNHLY, CDR2 FYNNEI. The V gene lost 6 bases and the J gene lost 4 bases, with 18 bases spanning the gap. The CDR3 here is CASRTETTVSTEAFF. The CDR3 DNA reads as TGTGCCAGCAGGACAGAGACGACGGTGAGCACTGAAGCTTTCTTT.

On this clone: Within the sample, other DNA sequences also encode this same CDR3. The chain employs TRBV2 and TRBJ2-3; 7 nucleotides line up with TRBD1. The CDR3 totals 13 residues. CDR1 SNHLY and CDR2 FYNNEI come from the germline V gene. V was clipped by 6 bases and J by 5 bases; unmatched bases: 5. The DNA for the CDR3 is TGTGCCAGCAGGGAAACAGGGGTAGATACGCAGTATTTT. This sequence encodes CASRETGVDTQYF.

This chain links TRBV7-9 with TRBJ2-3, with 8 bases fitting TRBD2. Trimming at V came to 3 bases and at J to 0 bases, leaving 2 bases not matched to a gene. Germline V gives CDR1 SEHNR, CDR2 FQNEAQ (reference sequence). The CDR3 consists of 15 residues. CDR3: CASSLTSASTDTQYF. DNA of the CDR3: TGTGCCAGCAGCTTGACTAGCGCAAGCACAGATACGCAGTATTTT.

This chain joins TRBV6-1 and TRBJ2-7; no definite D call. Germline CDR1 reads MNHNS; CDR2 reads SASEGT. V was trimmed by 1 base and J by 0 bases, leaving 7 bases between them. The CDR3 covers 14 residues. The CDR3 DNA sequence: TGTGCCAGCAGTGAAGGCGAGTCCTCCTACGAGCAGTACGTC. Amino acids: CASSEGESSYEQYV.

The gene calls are TRBV3-1 (or the pseudogene TRBV3-2) and TRBJ2-3; the D is unclear. V was pared by 4 bases and J by 5 bases, with 10 bases between. CDR3 length: 13 amino acids. Germline CDR1 LGHDT, CDR2 YNNKEL (reference sequence). CDR3 sequence (DNA): TGTGCCAGCAGCCTAAATCTCTTAGATACGCAGTATTTT. Protein product: CASSLNLLDTQYF.

This clone was detected only once. CDR3: CASSYPLGPKNYGYTF. For the CDR3, the DNA is TGTGCCAGCAGTTACCCTCTGGGCCCAAAAAACTATGGCTACACCTTC. The chain couples TRBV6-5 to TRBJ1-2; D remains ambiguous. Germline V gene lookup returns CDR1 MNHEY and CDR2 SVGAGI. With 2 bases removed from V and 2 bases from J, the gap between germline ends came to 15 bases. This CDR3 comprises 16 residues.

A few counts support this clone. The same CDR3 arises from other DNA sequences in this sample as well. This sequence joins TRBV19 and TRBJ2-1; a weak D match, TRBD1 (6 bases). CDR3 length: 13 amino acids. Trimming took 7 bases from V and 4 from J, leaving 11 bases between them. CDR1 LNHDA and CDR2 SQIVND come from the germline V gene (reference sequence). Written as DNA, the CDR3 is TGTGCCAGTACCTCCGGGACATACAATGAGCAGTTCTTC. Translated, it gives CASTSGTYNEQFF.

The chain has TRBV3-1 (or the pseudogene TRBV3-2) and TRBJ2-1, with a tentative D call TRBD2 (6 bases). The CDR3 has 14 residues. Germline V gene data show CDR1 as LGHDT and CDR2 as YNNKEL (reference sequence). V was shortened by 6 bases and J by 2 bases, with 11 bases between the two germline ends. CDR3 coding DNA: TGTGCCAGCAGTCGTCCTAGCGCCTACAATGAGCAGTTCTTC. Its protein product is CASSRPSAYNEQFF.

The chain is built from TRBV6-2 or TRBV6-3 and TRBJ2-1, with 7 positions matching TRBD1. The CDR3 loop spans 14 amino acids. Germline loops: CDR1 MNHEY, CDR2 SVGEGT. The junction had 8 bases not matched to a gene; V was cut back by 5 bases and J by 7 bases. The CDR3 sequence is CASSNHRGWNEQFF. The CDR3 DNA reads as TGTGCCAGCAGTAACCACAGGGGTTGGAATGAGCAGTTCTTC.

V gene TRBV7-6 combines with J gene TRBJ1-3; 8 nucleotides agree with TRBD1. Germline values: CDR1 SGHVS, CDR2 FNYEAQ. This CDR3 has 16 amino acids. V lost 5 bases, J lost 3 bases, and 9 bases stayed unmatched. In DNA, the CDR3 is TGTGCCAGCAGCAACAGACAGGGGACTAATGGAAACACCATATATTTT. This codes for CASSNRQGTNGNTIYF.

The genes are TRBV20-1 and TRBJ1-4; D is unclear. The CDR3 is made up of 11 amino acids. Per the germline V gene, CDR1 is DFQATT and CDR2 is SNEGSKA (reference sequence). Trimming took 4 bases from V and 9 from J, leaving 9 bases between them. The CDR3 spells CSATRNQKLFF. For the CDR3, the DNA is TGCAGTGCTACCAGGAATCAAAAACTGTTTTTT.

This clone has just a few counts. The chain links TRBV6-5 to TRBJ1-1; tentatively, D is TRBD1 (5 bases). V lost 5 bases, J lost 6 bases, and 19 bases lay in between. The CDR3 is 15 amino acids. CDR1 and CDR2 (germline): MNHEY, SVGAGI. The CDR3 region has the DNA TGTGCCAGCAGTCCCCCGGGGGGGTCAGTCCCTGAAGCTTTCTTT. Residues: CASSPPGGSVPEAFF.